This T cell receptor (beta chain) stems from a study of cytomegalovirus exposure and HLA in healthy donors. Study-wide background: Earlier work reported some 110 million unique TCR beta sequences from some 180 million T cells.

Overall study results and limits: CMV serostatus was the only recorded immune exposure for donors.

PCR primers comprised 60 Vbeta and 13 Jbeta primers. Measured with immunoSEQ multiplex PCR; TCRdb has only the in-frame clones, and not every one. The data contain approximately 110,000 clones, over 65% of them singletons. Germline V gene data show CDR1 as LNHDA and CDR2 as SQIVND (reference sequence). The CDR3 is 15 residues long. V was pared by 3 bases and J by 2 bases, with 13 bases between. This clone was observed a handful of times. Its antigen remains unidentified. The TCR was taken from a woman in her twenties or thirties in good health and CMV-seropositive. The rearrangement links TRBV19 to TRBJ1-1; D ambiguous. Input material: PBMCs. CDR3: CASSMARGYNTEAFF. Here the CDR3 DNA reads TGTGCCAGTAGTATGGCTCGGGGTTACAACACTGAAGCTTTCTTT. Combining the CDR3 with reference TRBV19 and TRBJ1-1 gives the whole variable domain DGGITQSPKYLFRKEGQNVTLSCEQNLNHDAMYWYRQDPGQGLRLIYYSQIVNDFQKGDIAEGYSVSREKKESFPLTVTSAQKNPTAFYLCASSMARGYNTEAFFGQGTRLTVV.